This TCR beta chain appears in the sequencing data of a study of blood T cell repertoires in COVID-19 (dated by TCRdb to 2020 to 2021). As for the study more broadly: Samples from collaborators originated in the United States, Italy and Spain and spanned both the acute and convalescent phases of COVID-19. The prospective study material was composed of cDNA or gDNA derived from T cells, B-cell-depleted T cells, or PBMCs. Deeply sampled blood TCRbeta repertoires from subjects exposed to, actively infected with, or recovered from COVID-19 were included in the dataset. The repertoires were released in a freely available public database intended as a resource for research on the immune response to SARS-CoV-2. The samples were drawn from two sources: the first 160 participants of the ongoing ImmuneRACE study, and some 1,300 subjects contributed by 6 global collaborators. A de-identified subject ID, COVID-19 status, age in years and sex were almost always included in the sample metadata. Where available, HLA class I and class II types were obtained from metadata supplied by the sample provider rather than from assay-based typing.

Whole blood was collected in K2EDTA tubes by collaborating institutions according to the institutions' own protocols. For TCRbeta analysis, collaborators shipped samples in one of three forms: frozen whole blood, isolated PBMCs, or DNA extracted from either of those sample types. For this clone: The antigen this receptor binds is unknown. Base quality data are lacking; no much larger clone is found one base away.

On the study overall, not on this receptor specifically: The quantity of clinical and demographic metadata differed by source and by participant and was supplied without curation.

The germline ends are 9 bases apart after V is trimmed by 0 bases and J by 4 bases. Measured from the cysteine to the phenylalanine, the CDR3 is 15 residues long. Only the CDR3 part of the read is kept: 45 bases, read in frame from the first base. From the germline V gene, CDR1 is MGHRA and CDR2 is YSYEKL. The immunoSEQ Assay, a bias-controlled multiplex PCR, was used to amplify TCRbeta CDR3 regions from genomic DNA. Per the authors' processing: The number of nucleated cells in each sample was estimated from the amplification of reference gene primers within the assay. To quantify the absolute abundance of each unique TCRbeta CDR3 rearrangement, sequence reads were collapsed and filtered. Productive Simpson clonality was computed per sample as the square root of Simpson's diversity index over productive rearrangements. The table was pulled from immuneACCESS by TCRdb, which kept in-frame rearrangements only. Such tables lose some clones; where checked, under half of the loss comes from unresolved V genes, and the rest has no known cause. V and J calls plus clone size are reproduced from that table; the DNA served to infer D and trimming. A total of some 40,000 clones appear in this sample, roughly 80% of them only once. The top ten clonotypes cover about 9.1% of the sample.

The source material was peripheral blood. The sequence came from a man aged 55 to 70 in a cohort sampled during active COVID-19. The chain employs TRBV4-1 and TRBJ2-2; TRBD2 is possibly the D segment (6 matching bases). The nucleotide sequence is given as TGCGCCAGCAGCCAAGAAGGGAGGATCACCGGGGAGCTGTTTTTT. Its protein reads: CASSQEGRITGELFF.